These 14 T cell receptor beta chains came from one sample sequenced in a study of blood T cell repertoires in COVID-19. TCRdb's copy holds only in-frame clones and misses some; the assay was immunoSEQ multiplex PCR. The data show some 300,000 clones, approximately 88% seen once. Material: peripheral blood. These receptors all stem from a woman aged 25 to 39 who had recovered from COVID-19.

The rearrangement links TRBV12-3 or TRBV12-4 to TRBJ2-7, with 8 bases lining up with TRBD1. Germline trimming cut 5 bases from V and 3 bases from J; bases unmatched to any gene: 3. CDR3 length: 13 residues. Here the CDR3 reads CASSPGQDYEQYF. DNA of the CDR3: TGTGCCAGCAGTCCGGGACAGGACTACGAGCAGTACTTC.

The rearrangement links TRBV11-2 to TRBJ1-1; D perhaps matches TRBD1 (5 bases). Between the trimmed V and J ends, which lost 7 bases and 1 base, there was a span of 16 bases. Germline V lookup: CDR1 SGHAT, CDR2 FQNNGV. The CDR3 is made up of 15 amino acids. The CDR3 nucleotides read TGTGCCAGCACCCGGGGGATCGTCTGGAACACTGAAGCTTTCTTT. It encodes CASTRGIVWNTEAFF.

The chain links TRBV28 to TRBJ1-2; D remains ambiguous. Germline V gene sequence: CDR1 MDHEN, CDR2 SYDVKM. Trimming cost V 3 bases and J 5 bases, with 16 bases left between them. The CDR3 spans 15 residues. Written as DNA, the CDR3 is TGTGCCAGCAGTTTGGCTGGGAGGGCTGAGTATGGCTACACCTTC. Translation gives CASSLAGRAEYGYTF.

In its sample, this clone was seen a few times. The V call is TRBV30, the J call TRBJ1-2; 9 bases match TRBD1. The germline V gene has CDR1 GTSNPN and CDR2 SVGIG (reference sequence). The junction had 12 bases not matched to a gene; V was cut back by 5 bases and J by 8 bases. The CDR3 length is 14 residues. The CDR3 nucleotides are TGTGCCTGGGTTGGGACAGGGTGGAAGGAAGGCTACACCTTC. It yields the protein CAWVGTGWKEGYTF.

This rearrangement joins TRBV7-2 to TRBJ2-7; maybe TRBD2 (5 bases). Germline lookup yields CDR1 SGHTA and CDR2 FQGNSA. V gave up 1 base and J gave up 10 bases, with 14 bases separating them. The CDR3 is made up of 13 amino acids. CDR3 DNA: TGTGCCAGCAGCTTAGGCGGCGGGTCCGTACAGTACTTC. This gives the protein CASSLGGGSVQYF.

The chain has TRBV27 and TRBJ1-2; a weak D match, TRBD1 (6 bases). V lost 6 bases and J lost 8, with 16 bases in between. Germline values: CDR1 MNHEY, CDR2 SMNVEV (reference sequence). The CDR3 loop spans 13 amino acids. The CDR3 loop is CASSLTGSGGYTF. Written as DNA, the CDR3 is TGTGCCAGCAGCCTGACAGGATCTGGGGGCTACACCTTC.

This CDR3 is CASRATGRETQYF. The CDR3 nucleotides are TGTGCCAGCAGAGCCACAGGAAGGGAGACCCAGTACTTC. This chain joins TRBV6-5 and TRBJ2-5; a possible D gene is TRBD1 (5 bases). The V end was cut by 6 bases, the J end by 5 bases, with 13 bases between. The CDR3 length is 13 residues. Germline values: CDR1 MNHEY, CDR2 SVGAGI.

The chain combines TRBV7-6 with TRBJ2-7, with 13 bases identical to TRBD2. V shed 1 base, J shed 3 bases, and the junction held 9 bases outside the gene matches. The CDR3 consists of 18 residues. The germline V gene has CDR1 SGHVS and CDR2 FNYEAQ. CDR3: CASSLEIPGTSGVYEQYF. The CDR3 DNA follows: TGTGCCAGCAGCTTAGAAATCCCCGGGACTAGCGGGGTCTACGAGCAGTACTTC.

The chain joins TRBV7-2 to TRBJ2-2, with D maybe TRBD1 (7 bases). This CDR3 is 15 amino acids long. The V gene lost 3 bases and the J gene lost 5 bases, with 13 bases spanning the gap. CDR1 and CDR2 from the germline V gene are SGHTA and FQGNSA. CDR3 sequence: CASSFVQGGTGELFF. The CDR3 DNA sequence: TGTGCCAGCAGCTTCGTCCAGGGGGGAACCGGGGAGCTGTTTTTT.

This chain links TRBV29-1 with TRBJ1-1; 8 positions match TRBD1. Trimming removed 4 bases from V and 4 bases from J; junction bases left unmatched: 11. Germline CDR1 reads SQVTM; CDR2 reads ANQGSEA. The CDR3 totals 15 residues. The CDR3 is CSVGRGTGGGTEAFF. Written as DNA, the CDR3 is TGCAGCGTTGGGAGGGGTACAGGGGGTGGCACTGAAGCTTTCTTT.

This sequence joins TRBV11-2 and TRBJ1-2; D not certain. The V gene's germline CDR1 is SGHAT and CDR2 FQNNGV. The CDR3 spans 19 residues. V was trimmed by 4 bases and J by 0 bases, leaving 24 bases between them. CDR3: CASSSRSIPSPLANYGYTF. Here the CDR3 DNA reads TGTGCCAGCAGCTCCCGCTCAATACCGTCCCCCTTAGCTAACTATGGCTACACCTTC.

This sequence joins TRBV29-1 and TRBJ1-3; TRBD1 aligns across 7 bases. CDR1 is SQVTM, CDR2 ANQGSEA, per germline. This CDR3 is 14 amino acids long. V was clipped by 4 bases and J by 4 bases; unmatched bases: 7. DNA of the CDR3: TGCAGCGTTGCCCGACAGGGCTCGGGAAACACCATATATTTT. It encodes CSVARQGSGNTIYF.

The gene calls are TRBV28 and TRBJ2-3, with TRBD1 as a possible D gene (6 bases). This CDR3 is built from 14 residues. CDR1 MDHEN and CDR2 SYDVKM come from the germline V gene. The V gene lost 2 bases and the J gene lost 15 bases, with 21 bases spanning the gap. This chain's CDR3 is CASSLLQQGKDSYF. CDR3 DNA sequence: TGTGCCAGCAGTTTACTCCAGCAGGGGAAAGATAGTTATTTT.

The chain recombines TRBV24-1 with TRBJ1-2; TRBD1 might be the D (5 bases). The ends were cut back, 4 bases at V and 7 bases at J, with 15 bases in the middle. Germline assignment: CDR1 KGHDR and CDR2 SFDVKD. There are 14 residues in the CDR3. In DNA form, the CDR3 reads TGTGCCACCAGTGACCCTATTGAAGGGGTTGGCTACACCTTC. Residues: CATSDPIEGVGYTF.